A selection of T cell receptor beta chains follows, all from one sample in a study of blood T cell repertoires in COVID-19. TCRdb's table, derived via immunoSEQ multiplex PCR, lists solely in-frame clones and lacks some. The data contain about 310,000 clones, around 89% of them singletons. Sequencing was done on a sample of PBMCs or T cells enriched from blood (not recorded which). The source is a woman in her thirties or forties who had recovered from COVID-19. Both conserved end residues are trimmed from each CDR3. Rows give clone size only sometimes, using once, few, many, or a class for an expanded clone.

CDR3: ASSLDSQETQY
size: -
J: TRBJ2-5
V: TRBV7-8

CDR3: ATSDLTSGSFDEQF
size: once
J: TRBJ2-1
V: TRBV24-1

CDR3: ASRDSLTDTQY
size: -
J: TRBJ2-3
V: TRBV9

CDR3: ASSLARTSGGISYEQY
size: -
J: TRBJ2-7
V: TRBV7-2

CDR3: ASIRRTSGADTDTQY
size: -
J: TRBJ2-3
V: TRBV27

CDR3: ASSRNYGYT
size: -
J: TRBJ1-2
V: TRBV12-3/TRBV12-4

CDR3: SVNRRGRNTEAF
size: -
J: TRBJ1-1
V: TRBV29-1

CDR3: ASSQMPGTANYGYT
size: -
J: TRBJ1-2
V: TRBV3-1/TRBV3-2

CDR3: ASSPRGGDTDTQY
size: -
J: TRBJ2-3
V: TRBV11-3

CDR3: ASSLAPQGTDTQY
size: -
J: TRBJ2-3
V: TRBV7-2

CDR3: GGAGYNEQF
size: -
J: TRBJ2-1
V: TRBV29-1

CDR3: ATSDPSGNEEETQY
size: -
J: TRBJ2-5
V: TRBV24-1

CDR3: ASSPALAGDHNEQF
size: -
J: TRBJ2-1
V: TRBV18

CDR3: SASSLYLETSGRSYGSYEQY
size: -
J: TRBJ2-7
V: TRBV20-1

CDR3: ASSLAAEVLGYT
size: -
J: TRBJ1-2
V: TRBV5-1

CDR3: ASSEAWQGGYEQY
size: -
J: TRBJ2-7
V: TRBV6-1

CDR3: ASTARDTEAF
size: -
J: TRBJ1-1
V: TRBV10-2

CDR3: ASSYSNLRPSYEQY
size: -
J: TRBJ2-7
V: TRBV6-2/TRBV6-3

CDR3: ASSLEGASNTGELF
size: -
J: TRBJ2-2
V: TRBV5-1

CDR3: ASSASSKGTGELF
size: -
J: TRBJ2-2
V: TRBV7-9

CDR3: ASTDATNEKLF
size: -
J: TRBJ1-4
V: TRBV10-2

CDR3: ASSLGPLSGRPPYEQY
size: -
J: TRBJ2-7
V: TRBV7-2

CDR3: ASSLVTGGPSDYEQY
size: -
J: TRBJ2-7
V: TRBV11-3

CDR3: ASSVVGGSQF
size: few
J: TRBJ2-1
V: TRBV9

CDR3: ASSLKTDNYGYT
size: -
J: TRBJ1-2
V: TRBV3-1/TRBV3-2

CDR3: AIRIPSGGGTDTQY
size: once
J: TRBJ2-3
V: TRBV10-3

CDR3: ASSAGLAGGPPGNPC
size: -
J: TRBJ2-3
V: TRBV9

CDR3: ASSPKGWHTGELF
size: -
J: TRBJ2-2
V: TRBV14

CDR3: ASATGVETQY
size: -
J: TRBJ2-5
V: TRBV5-1

CDR3: ASSISASSYNEQF
size: -
J: TRBJ2-1
V: TRBV7-9

CDR3: ASSQWEGSTEAF
size: -
J: TRBJ1-1
V: TRBV4-1

CDR3: SVEFAWSSYNEQF
size: -
J: TRBJ2-1
V: TRBV29-1

CDR3: ASSYQGARTEAF
size: once
J: TRBJ1-1
V: TRBV5-1

CDR3: ASSLWAGEAF
size: -
J: TRBJ1-1
V: TRBV5-4

CDR3: ASSGTPLGNTEAF
size: -
J: TRBJ1-1
V: TRBV19

CDR3: ASSTSGGWLETQY
size: -
J: TRBJ2-5
V: TRBV7-8

CDR3: ASSQAFQETQY
size: -
J: TRBJ2-5
V: TRBV6-5

CDR3: ASSQVNGRSNEQF
size: -
J: TRBJ2-1
V: TRBV4-1

CDR3: SASFGGDGYT
size: -
J: TRBJ1-2
V: TRBV20-1

CDR3: ASSALGGNIQY
size: -
J: TRBJ2-4
V: TRBV25-1

CDR3: ASSISRERLGNEQF
size: -
J: TRBJ2-1
V: TRBV19

CDR3: ASSSDRGSYNSPLH
size: once
J: TRBJ1-6
V: TRBV6-5

CDR3: AIEDRERIETQY
size: -
J: TRBJ2-5
V: TRBV7-9

CDR3: AWGQGGIGNQPQH
size: -
J: TRBJ1-5
V: TRBV30

CDR3: ASGPSLSGRSSYEQY
size: -
J: TRBJ2-7
V: TRBV12-5

CDR3: ASSLAYFTTGGTGELF
size: -
J: TRBJ2-2
V: TRBV5-1

CDR3: ASSVASGGRDSYNEQF
size: -
J: TRBJ2-1
V: TRBV9

CDR3: ASSVGGKSEKLF
size: -
J: TRBJ1-4
V: TRBV9

CDR3: AWSGTHYNEQF
size: -
J: TRBJ2-1
V: TRBV30

CDR3: ASSFTRNSPLH
size: -
J: TRBJ1-6
V: TRBV12-3/TRBV12-4

CDR3: ARSLQYSGNTIY
size: once
J: TRBJ1-3
V: TRBV5-3

CDR3: ASSTGTGSLKLF
size: -
J: TRBJ1-4
V: TRBV28

CDR3: ASSAGQGADTQY
size: -
J: TRBJ2-3
V: TRBV7-8

CDR3: ASSRQTSGGYNEQF
size: once
J: TRBJ2-1
V: TRBV7-9

CDR3: ASRRAQQGAGKNIQY
size: few
J: TRBJ2-4
V: TRBV2

CDR3: ATREAVPNTEAF
size: -
J: TRBJ1-1
V: TRBV28

CDR3: ASRRMGGAEETQY
size: -
J: TRBJ2-5
V: TRBV5-4

CDR3: ASSLARTGGTEAF
size: -
J: TRBJ1-1
V: TRBV11-2

CDR3: ASSPQQTSDTEAF
size: -
J: TRBJ1-1
V: TRBV18